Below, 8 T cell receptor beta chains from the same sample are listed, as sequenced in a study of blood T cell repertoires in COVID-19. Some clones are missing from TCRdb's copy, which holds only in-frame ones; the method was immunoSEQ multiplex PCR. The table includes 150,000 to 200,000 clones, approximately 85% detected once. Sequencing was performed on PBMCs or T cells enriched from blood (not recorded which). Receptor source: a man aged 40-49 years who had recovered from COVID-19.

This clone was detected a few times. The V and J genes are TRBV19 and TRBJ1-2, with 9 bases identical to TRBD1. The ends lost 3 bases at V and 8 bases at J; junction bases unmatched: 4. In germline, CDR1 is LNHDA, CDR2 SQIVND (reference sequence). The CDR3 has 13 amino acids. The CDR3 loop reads CASSMTGGQGYTF. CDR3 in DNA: TGTGCCAGTAGTATGACAGGGGGTCAGGGCTACACCTTC.

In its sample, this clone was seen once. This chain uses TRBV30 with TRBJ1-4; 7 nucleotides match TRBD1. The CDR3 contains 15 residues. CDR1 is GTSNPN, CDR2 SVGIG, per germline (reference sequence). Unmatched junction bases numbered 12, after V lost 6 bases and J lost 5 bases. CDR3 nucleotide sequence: TGTGCCTGCACTTTTACGGGACAGCCAAATGAAAAACTGTTTTTT. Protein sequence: CACTFTGQPNEKLFF.

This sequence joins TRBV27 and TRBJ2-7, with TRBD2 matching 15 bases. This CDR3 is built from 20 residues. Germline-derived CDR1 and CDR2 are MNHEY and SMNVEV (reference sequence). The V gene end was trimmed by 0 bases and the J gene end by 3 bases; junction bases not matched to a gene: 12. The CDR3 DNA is TGTGCCAGCAGTTTATCTATTGTTCGGACTAGCGGGAGGGCCTACTACGAGCAGTACTTC. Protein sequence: CASSLSIVRTSGRAYYEQYF.

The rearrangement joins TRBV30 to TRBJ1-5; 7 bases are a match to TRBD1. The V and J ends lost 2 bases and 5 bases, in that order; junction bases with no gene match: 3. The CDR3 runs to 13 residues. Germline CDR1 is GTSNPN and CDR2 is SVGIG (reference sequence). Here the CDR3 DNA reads TGTGCCTGGAGTCAGGGGGAATATCAGCCCCAGCATTTT. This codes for CAWSQGEYQPQHF.

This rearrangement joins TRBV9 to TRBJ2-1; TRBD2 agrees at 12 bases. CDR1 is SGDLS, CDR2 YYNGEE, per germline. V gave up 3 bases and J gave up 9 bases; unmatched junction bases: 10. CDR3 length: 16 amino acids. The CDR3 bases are TGTGCCAGCAGCGGTTCGCGACTAGCGGGAGAGGGTGAGCAGTTCTTC. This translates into CASSGSRLAGEGEQFF. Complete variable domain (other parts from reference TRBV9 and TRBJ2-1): DSGVTQTPKHLITATGQRVTLRCSPRSGDLSVYWYQQSLDQGLQFLIQYYNGEERAKGNILERFSAQQFPDLHSELNLSSLELGDSALYFCASSGSRLAGEGEQFFGPGTRLTVL.

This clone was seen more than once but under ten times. CDR3 sequence: CSVPYKGVNTEAFF. CDR3 bases: TGCAGCGTTCCATATAAGGGGGTGAACACTGAAGCTTTCTTT. The chain recombines TRBV29-1 with TRBJ1-1; D is perhaps TRBD1 (6 bases). The V end lost 5 bases, the J end lost 0 bases, and 13 bases lay between the germline ends. Germline CDR1 and CDR2: SQVTM and ANQGSEA. The CDR3 covers 14 residues. The entire variable domain, with the rest obtained from reference TRBV29-1 and TRBJ1-1, is as follows: SAVISQKPSRDICQRGTSLTIQCQVDSQVTMMFWYRQQPGQSLTLIATANQGSEATYESGFVIDKFPISRPNLTFSTLTVSNMSPEDSSIYLCSVPYKGVNTEAFFGQGTRLTVV.

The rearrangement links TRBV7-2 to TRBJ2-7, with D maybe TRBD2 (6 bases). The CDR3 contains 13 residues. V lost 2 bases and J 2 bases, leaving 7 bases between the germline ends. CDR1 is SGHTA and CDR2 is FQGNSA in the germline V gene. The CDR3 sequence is CASSLLATYEQYF. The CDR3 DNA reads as TGTGCCAGCAGCTTACTAGCGACCTACGAGCAGTACTTC.

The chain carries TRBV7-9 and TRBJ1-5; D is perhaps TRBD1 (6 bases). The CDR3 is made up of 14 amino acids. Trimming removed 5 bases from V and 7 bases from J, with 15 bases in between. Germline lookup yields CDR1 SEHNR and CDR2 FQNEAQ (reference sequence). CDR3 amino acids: CASSRSGAHQPQHF. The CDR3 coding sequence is TGTGCCAGCAGCCGTTCAGGGGCTCACCAGCCCCAGCATTTT.